Below, one TCR beta chain is given with its context. The assay was immunoSEQ multiplex PCR, and TCRdb's table has in-frame clones only and misses some. The profile shows 200,000 or so clones, 70% to 90% of them singletons. Participants were placed into cohorts based on the clinical history they reported. Recovered Cohort 3 donors showed two negative PCRs, clearance, or symptom resolution. CDR1 is SNHLY and CDR2 is FYNNEI in the germline V gene. Trimming cost V 5 bases and J 2 bases; bases outside gene matches: 8. This CDR3 contains 15 residues. This sample was taken from a study of blood T cell repertoires in COVID-19. Study context: From T cells, B-cell-depleted T cells, or PBMCs came the material, which was cDNA or gDNA.

Sequenced material: PBMCs or T cells enriched from blood (not recorded which). This chain uses TRBV2 with TRBJ1-2, with TRBD1 identical over 7 bases. The receptor comes from a man aged 25 to 40 who had recovered from COVID-19. This CDR3 reads CASSRTGTANYGYTF. The CDR3 region has the DNA TGTGCCAGCAGTCGCACAGGGACAGCCAACTATGGCTACACCTTC.